One and the same sample provided the 26 T cell receptor beta chains below, sequenced in a study of shared clonotypes between healthy human individuals. Naive CD8 isolation took CD45RO-negative cells positively selected for CCR7 and excluded terminally differentiated effector memory CD45RA+ cells. Assay: immunoSEQ multiplex PCR; the TCRdb copy retains only in-frame clones and omits some. This table has millions of clones, over 85% appearing once. Specimen: naive CD8+ T cells sorted from blood. The source of these receptors is a man aged 18 to 30 in good health.

For this clone: Distinct nucleotide sequences in the sample also encode this CDR3. The gene calls are TRBV11-3 and TRBJ2-1, with 8 bases lining up with TRBD2. Germline CDR1 reads SGHNT; CDR2 reads YENEEA. The CDR3 is 13 residues long. V was pared by 5 bases and J by 6 bases, with 3 bases of the junction left unmatched. CDR3 amino acids: CASSLGGVNEQFF. CDR3 bases: TGTGCCAGCAGCCTCGGGGGGGTCAATGAGCAGTTCTTC. The complete variable domain, with remaining parts taken from reference TRBV11-3 and TRBJ2-1, reads EAGVVQSPRYKIIEKKQPVAFWCNPISGHNTLYWYLQNLGQGPELLIRYENEEAVDDSQLPKDRFSAERLKGVDSTLKIQPAELGDSAVYLCASSLGGVNEQFFGPGTRLTVL.

The CDR3, as DNA: TGTGCCAGCAGTAACACAGGTAGCAATCAGCCCCAGCATTTT. Its protein product is CASSNTGSNQPQHF. The V gene is TRBV27, the J gene TRBJ1-5; a weak D match, TRBD1 (5 bases). Germline V gene data show CDR1 as MNHEY and CDR2 as SMNVEV (reference sequence). The CDR3 is 14 amino acids. Deletions cut 5 bases from V and 0 bases from J, with 8 bases between.

This chain uses TRBV2 with TRBJ1-2; possibly TRBD1 for D (5 bases). This CDR3 has 15 amino acids. The germline gives CDR1 SNHLY, CDR2 FYNNEI. V was shortened by 5 bases and J by 4 bases, with 17 bases between the two germline ends. In DNA form, the CDR3 reads TGTGCCAGCAGTAGCCGGGACGGGAGTTTCTATGGCTACACCTTC. The encoded protein is CASSSRDGSFYGYTF.

V is TRBV4-1 and J is TRBJ1-1; a weak D match, TRBD1 (5 bases). Trimming took off 4 bases at V and 5 bases at J, with 14 bases between the two ends. The CDR3 extends over 14 amino acids. Germline CDR1 is MGHRA and CDR2 is YSYEKL. CDR3 sequence: CASSPWDGLTEAFF. The CDR3 DNA sequence: TGCGCCAGCAGCCCCTGGGACGGGTTGACTGAAGCTTTCTTT.

This clone was seen just once. The chain recombines TRBV19 with TRBJ1-1, with D unclear. The CDR3 runs to 13 residues. Germline CDR1 is LNHDA and CDR2 is SQIVND (reference sequence). Trimming shortened V by 5 bases and J by 4 bases, and 11 bases separated the two germline ends. CDR3 protein: CASSEGGITEAFF. As DNA, the CDR3 is TGTGCCAGTAGTGAAGGTGGAATCACTGAAGCTTTCTTT. The whole variable domain, filled in from reference TRBV19 and TRBJ1-1, reads DGGITQSPKYLFRKEGQNVTLSCEQNLNHDAMYWYRQDPGQGLRLIYYSQIVNDFQKGDIAEGYSVSREKKESFPLTVTSAQKNPTAFYLCASSEGGITEAFFGQGTRLTVV.

J is TRBJ2-7 and V is TRBV27; D might be TRBD1 or TRBD2, each matching 5 bases. Trimming removed 3 bases from V and 6 bases from J, with 21 bases in between. Per the germline V gene, CDR1 is MNHEY and CDR2 is SMNVEV (reference sequence). The CDR3 is made up of 16 amino acids. This CDR3 reads CASSFYGDEGGIEQYF. The CDR3, as DNA: TGTGCCAGCAGTTTCTATGGGGACGAAGGAGGTATCGAGCAGTACTTC.

As regards this clone: The same CDR3 also results from other DNA sequences found in this sample. This chain uses TRBV28 with TRBJ2-2; either TRBD1 or TRBD2 may fit D (6 bases each). Trimming shortened V by 2 bases and J by 8 bases, and 12 bases separated the two germline ends. The CDR3 extends over 14 amino acids. Germline V lookup: CDR1 MDHEN, CDR2 SYDVKM. The CDR3 region is CASSLRGRTGELFF. As DNA, the CDR3 is TGTGCCAGCAGTTTACGGGGGCGAACGGGGGAGCTGTTTTTT.

This clone appeared once. The rearrangement joins TRBV6-1 to TRBJ2-7; 7 positions agree with TRBD1. From germline, CDR1 is MNHNS and CDR2 SASEGT. The ends lost 1 base at V and 2 bases at J; junction bases unmatched: 5. The CDR3 loop spans 15 amino acids. The CDR3: CASSEGGQFAYEQYF. In DNA, the CDR3 is TGTGCCAGCAGTGAAGGGGGACAGTTCGCCTACGAGCAGTACTTC.

This chain links TRBV9 with TRBJ2-1; D is unclear. CDR1 and CDR2 (germline): SGDLS, YYNGEE. This CDR3 is 14 amino acids long. Trimming removed 0 bases at V and 5 bases at J, with 9 bases between. CDR3: CASSVESPNNEQFF. The CDR3 DNA is TGTGCCAGCAGCGTAGAGAGCCCCAACAATGAGCAGTTCTTC.

This clone was counted a few times. Here the CDR3 DNA reads TGCGCCAGCAGCCCTGGGGAGGGAGCTAACTATGGCTACACCTTC. It specifies CASSPGEGANYGYTF. The chain links TRBV4-1 to TRBJ1-2; no firm D call. V lost 4 bases and J lost 0, with 12 bases in between. The CDR3 has 15 residues. Germline loops: CDR1 MGHRA, CDR2 YSYEKL.

This sequence joins TRBV11-2 and TRBJ2-5; TRBD2 might be the D (6 bases). The CDR3 totals 16 residues. The germline CDR1 and CDR2 sequences are SGHAT and FQNNGV. Trimming removed 4 bases at V and 1 base at J, with 16 bases between. This chain's CDR3 is CASSYGRGSLQETQYF. CDR3 DNA sequence: TGTGCCAGCAGCTACGGGCGGGGATCCCTCCAAGAGACCCAGTACTTC.

The rearrangement links TRBV13 to TRBJ2-1; D call uncertain. The CDR3 runs 15 residues. Looked up from germline, CDR1 is PRHDT and CDR2 is FYEKMQ (reference sequence). V lost 2 bases, J lost 4 bases, and 12 bases lay in between. The chain's CDR3 is CASSLTSRRYNEQFF. The CDR3 DNA reads as TGTGCCAGCAGCTTAACCTCGCGGAGATACAATGAGCAGTTCTTC.

The chain uses TRBV13 and TRBJ1-1; D possibly corresponds to TRBD1 (6 bases). Trimming shortened V by 5 bases and J by 0 bases, and 13 bases separated the two germline ends. This CDR3 region has 15 residues. Germline loops: CDR1 PRHDT, CDR2 FYEKMQ (reference sequence). The CDR3 loop is CASSLTGIMNTEAFF. In nucleotides, the CDR3 is TGTGCCAGCAGCCTGACAGGTATAATGAACACTGAAGCTTTCTTT.

The chain is built from TRBV7-6 and TRBJ2-7; D not certain. V was shortened by 1 base and J by 2 bases, with 9 bases between the two germline ends. CDR3 length: 14 residues. CDR1 is SGHVS, CDR2 FNYEAQ, per germline. For the CDR3, the DNA is TGTGCCAGCAGCTTAGAGACAACGACCTACGAGCAGTACTTC. Translated, it gives CASSLETTTYEQYF. Supplemented by reference TRBV7-6 and TRBJ2-7, the full variable domain reads GAGVSQSPRYKVTKRGQDVALRCDPISGHVSLYWYRQALGQGPEFLTYFNYEAQQDKSGLPNDRFSAERPEGSISTLTIQRTEQRDSAMYRCASSLETTTYEQYFGPGTRLTVT.

The gene calls are TRBV11-2 and TRBJ2-7, with a tentative D call TRBD2 (5 bases). V was trimmed by 7 bases and J by 4 bases, leaving 17 bases between them. CDR1 is SGHAT, CDR2 FQNNGV, per germline. The CDR3 extends over 14 amino acids. CDR3 region: CASTQASRDYEQYF. The CDR3 coding sequence is TGTGCCAGCACGCAGGCATCTCGGGATTACGAGCAGTACTTC.

The genes are TRBV4-1 and TRBJ1-1, with no clear D. CDR3 length: 16 amino acids. Trimming removed 0 bases from V and 1 base from J, with 12 bases in between. Germline assignment: CDR1 MGHRA and CDR2 YSYEKL. DNA of the CDR3: TGCGCCAGCAGCCAAGAGGTCCTTGAGGGGAACACTGAAGCTTTCTTT. Its protein is CASSQEVLEGNTEAFF.

This sequence joins TRBV5-6 and TRBJ2-1; TRBD2 matches at 13 bases. Germline loops: CDR1 SGHDT, CDR2 YYEEEE. The J segment lost 8 bases and the V segment lost 4 bases, leaving 3 bases of the junction unmatched. The CDR3 sequence is 14 residues long. CDR3 DNA: TGTGCCAGCAGCGCGACTAGCGGGAGGCATGAGCAGTTCTTC. Protein sequence: CASSATSGRHEQFF. The variable domain in full, completed from reference TRBV5-6 and TRBJ2-1, reads DAGVTQSPTHLIKTRGQQVTLRCSPKSGHDTVSWYQQALGQGPQFIFQYYEEEERQRGNFPDRFSGHQFPNYSSELNVNALLLGDSALYLCASSATSGRHEQFFGPGTRLTVL.

This clone showed up just once. The rearrangement links TRBV9 to TRBJ2-7; unclear D gene. The CDR3 is 14 amino acids. Germline lookup yields CDR1 SGDLS and CDR2 YYNGEE. Trimming took 4 bases from V and 2 from J, leaving 13 bases between them. DNA for the CDR3: TGTGCCAGCAGCCCCTCTTCTTGGCCCTACGAGCAGTACTTC. It yields the protein CASSPSSWPYEQYF.

V gene TRBV11-1 combines with J gene TRBJ1-2; D gene uncertain. This CDR3 spans 15 amino acids. Trimming left V 2 bases short and J 3 bases short, with 13 bases between. Germline assignment: CDR1 SGHAT and CDR2 FQDESV (reference sequence). The CDR3 DNA reads TGTGCCAGCAGCTTAAGCAGACAAGAGGACTATGGCTACACCTTC. Its translation: CASSLSRQEDYGYTF. Full variable domain (remainder filled in from reference TRBV11-1 and TRBJ1-2): EAEVAQSPRYKITEKSQAVAFWCDPISGHATLYWYRQILGQGPELLVQFQDESVVDDSQLPKDRFSAERLKGVDSTLKIQPAELGDSAMYLCASSLSRQEDYGYTFGSGTRLTVV.

This clone is a singleton in its sample. As DNA, the CDR3 is TGTGCCAGCAGCCACCCGGGACAGGGCACCCAGGCGGTCCACGAGCAGTACTTC. Protein: CASSHPGQGTQAVHEQYF. The chain joins TRBV14 to TRBJ2-7; 9 bases agree with TRBD1. J was trimmed by 5 bases and V by 3 bases; bases with no gene match: 17. The CDR3 spans 18 residues. CDR1 SGHDN and CDR2 FVKESK come from the germline V gene.

The J gene is TRBJ2-7, the V gene TRBV11-2, with 10 positions matching TRBD2. J lost 9 bases, V lost 0 bases, and 8 bases had no gene match. Germline CDR1 is SGHAT and CDR2 is FQNNGV. The CDR3 is 15 residues long. CDR3 residues: CASSLDRTSGFPQYF. In DNA form, the CDR3 reads TGTGCCAGCAGCTTAGATCGGACTAGCGGATTTCCGCAGTACTTC.

V and J are TRBV4-3 and TRBJ1-4; D is possibly TRBD1 (5 bases). Per germline, CDR1 LGHNA and CDR2 YSLEER. The CDR3 sequence is 15 residues long. The V end was cut by 4 bases, the J end by 0 bases, with 9 bases between. The chain's CDR3 is CASSRLQATNEKLFF. Written as DNA, the CDR3 is TGCGCCAGCAGCCGCCTACAGGCAACTAATGAAAAACTGTTTTTT.

The chain links TRBV9 to TRBJ1-1; 9 bases are shared with TRBD1. V dropped 4 bases and J dropped 4; count of bases not matched to a gene: 11. This CDR3 has 16 residues. Germline loops: CDR1 SGDLS, CDR2 YYNGEE. The DNA for the CDR3 is TGTGCCAGCAGCAAAGGGACAGGGACGGTTCTCACTGAAGCTTTCTTT. The encoded protein is CASSKGTGTVLTEAFF.

CDR3 protein: CASSEAESSYNEQFF. CDR3 coding DNA: TGTGCCAGCAGTGAAGCAGAGTCTTCCTACAATGAGCAGTTCTTC. This chain connects TRBV6-1 to TRBJ2-1; D uncertain. Trimming took off 0 bases at V and 1 base at J, with 7 bases between the two ends. CDR3 length equals 15 residues. Germline CDR1 and CDR2: MNHNS and SASEGT.

This clone showed up just a few times. The chain is built from TRBV7-2 and TRBJ2-2; 10 bases line up with TRBD1. The germline gives CDR1 SGHTA, CDR2 FQGNSA. The CDR3 is 15 amino acids. The trim removed 5 bases at V and 3 bases at J, leaving 3 bases unmatched. CDR3 protein: CASSTDRGHTGELFF. CDR3 coding DNA: TGTGCCAGCAGCACCGACAGGGGGCACACCGGGGAGCTGTTTTTT.

The V call is TRBV13, the J call TRBJ2-1, with D unresolved. Per the germline V gene, CDR1 is PRHDT and CDR2 is FYEKMQ (reference sequence). The CDR3 sequence is 14 residues long. V was clipped by 5 bases and J by 7 bases, with 15 bases between them. The CDR3 reads CASSIREGRNEQFF. CDR3 bases: TGTGCCAGCAGCATACGAGAAGGTCGGAATGAGCAGTTCTTC.